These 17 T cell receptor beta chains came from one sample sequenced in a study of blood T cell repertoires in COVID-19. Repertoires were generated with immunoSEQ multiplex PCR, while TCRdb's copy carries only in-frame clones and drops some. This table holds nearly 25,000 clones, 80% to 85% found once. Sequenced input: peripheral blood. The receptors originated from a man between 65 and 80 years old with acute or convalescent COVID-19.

The CDR3 sequence: CASSTKYEQYF. The CDR3 DNA reads TGTGCCAGCAGCACTAAATACGAGCAGTACTTC. The J gene is TRBJ2-7, the V gene TRBV5-6; D gene uncertain. CDR1 and CDR2 from the germline V gene are SGHDT and YYEEEE. The germline V and J ends were trimmed by 4 bases and 4 bases, with 6 bases remaining between them. This CDR3 has 11 residues.

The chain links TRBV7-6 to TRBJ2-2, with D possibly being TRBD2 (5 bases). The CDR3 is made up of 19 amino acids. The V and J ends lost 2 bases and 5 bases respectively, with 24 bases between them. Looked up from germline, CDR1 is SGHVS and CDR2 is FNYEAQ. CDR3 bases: TGTGCCAGCAGCTTAACCAAGTTAGAACGCGGGCACCTAACCGGGGAGCTGTTTTTT. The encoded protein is CASSLTKLERGHLTGELFF.

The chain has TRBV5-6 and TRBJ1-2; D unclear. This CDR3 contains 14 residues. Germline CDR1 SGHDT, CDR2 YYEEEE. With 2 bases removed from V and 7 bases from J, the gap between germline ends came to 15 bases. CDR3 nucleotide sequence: TGTGCCAGCAGCTTCCGGACTACCTTCTTTGGCTACACCTTC. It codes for CASSFRTTFFGYTF.

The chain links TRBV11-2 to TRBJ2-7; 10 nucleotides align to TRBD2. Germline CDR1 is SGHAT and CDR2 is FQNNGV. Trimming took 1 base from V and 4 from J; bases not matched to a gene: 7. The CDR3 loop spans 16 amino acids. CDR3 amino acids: CASSLAPGLARYEQYF. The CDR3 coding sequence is TGTGCCAGCAGCTTAGCACCGGGACTAGCGAGGTACGAGCAGTACTTC.

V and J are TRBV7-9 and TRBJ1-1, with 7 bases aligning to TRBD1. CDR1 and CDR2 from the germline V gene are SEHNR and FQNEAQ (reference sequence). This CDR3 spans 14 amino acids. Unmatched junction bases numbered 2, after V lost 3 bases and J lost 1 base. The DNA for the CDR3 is TGTGCCAGCAGCTTCTGGACAGGGAACACTGAAGCTTTCTTT. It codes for CASSFWTGNTEAFF.

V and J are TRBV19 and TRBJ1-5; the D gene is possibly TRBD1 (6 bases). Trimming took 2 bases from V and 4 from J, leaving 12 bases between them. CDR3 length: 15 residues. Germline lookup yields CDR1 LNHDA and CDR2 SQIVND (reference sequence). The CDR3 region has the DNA TGTGCCAGTAGTATACAGGGGTCTGGGAATCAGCCCCAGCATTTT. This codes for CASSIQGSGNQPQHF.

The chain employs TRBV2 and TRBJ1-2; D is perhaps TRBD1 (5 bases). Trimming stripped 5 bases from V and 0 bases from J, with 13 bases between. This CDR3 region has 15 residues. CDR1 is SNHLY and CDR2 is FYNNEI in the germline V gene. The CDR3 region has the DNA TGTGCCAGCAGTATTGGCAGGGCGGCTAACTATGGCTACACCTTC. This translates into CASSIGRAANYGYTF.

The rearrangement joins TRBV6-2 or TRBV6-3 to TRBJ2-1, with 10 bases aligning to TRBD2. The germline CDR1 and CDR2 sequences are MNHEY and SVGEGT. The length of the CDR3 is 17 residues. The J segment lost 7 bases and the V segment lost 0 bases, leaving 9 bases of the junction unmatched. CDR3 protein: CASSYSKASGSRNEQFF. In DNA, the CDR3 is TGTGCCAGCAGTTACTCGAAAGCTAGCGGGAGTAGGAATGAGCAGTTCTTC.

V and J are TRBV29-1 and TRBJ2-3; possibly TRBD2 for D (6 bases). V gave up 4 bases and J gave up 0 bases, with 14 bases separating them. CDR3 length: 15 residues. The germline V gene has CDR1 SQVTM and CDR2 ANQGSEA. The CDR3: CSVVGDSGSTDTQYF. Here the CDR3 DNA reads TGCAGCGTTGTGGGAGACAGCGGGAGCACAGATACGCAGTATTTT.

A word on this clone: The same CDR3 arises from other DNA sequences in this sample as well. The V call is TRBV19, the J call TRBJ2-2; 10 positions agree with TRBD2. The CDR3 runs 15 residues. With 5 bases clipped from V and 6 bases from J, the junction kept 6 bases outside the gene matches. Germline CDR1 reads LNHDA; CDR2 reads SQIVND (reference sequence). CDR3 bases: TGTGCCAGTAGTCTAGGACTAGCGGAAGCCGGGGAGCTGTTTTTT. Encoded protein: CASSLGLAEAGELFF.

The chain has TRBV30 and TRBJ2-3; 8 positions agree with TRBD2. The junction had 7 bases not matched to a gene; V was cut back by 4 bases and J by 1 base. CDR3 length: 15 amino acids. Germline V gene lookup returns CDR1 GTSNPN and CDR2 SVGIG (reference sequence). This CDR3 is CAWTPGLAGTDTQYF. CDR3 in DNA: TGTGCCTGGACCCCAGGACTAGCCGGCACAGATACGCAGTATTTT.

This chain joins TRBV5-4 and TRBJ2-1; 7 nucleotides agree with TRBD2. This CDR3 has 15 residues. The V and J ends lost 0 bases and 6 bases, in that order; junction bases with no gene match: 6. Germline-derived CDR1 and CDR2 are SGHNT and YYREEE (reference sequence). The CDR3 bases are TGTGCCAGCAGCTTGGGGACTAGACTGGGCAATGAGCAGTTCTTC. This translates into CASSLGTRLGNEQFF.

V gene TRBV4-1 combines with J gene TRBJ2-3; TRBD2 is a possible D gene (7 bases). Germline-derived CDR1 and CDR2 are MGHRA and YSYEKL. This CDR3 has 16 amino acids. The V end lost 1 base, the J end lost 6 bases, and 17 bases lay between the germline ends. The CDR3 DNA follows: TGCGCCAGCAGCCAAGGCCCCGGGGGGCGCGTCGATACGCAGTATTTT. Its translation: CASSQGPGGRVDTQYF.

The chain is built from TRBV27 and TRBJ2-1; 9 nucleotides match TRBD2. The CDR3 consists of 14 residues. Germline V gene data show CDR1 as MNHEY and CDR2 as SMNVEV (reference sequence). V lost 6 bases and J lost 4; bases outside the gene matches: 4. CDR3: CASSQRGEYNEQFF. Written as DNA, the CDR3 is TGTGCCAGCAGCCAGCGGGGGGAATACAATGAGCAGTTCTTC.

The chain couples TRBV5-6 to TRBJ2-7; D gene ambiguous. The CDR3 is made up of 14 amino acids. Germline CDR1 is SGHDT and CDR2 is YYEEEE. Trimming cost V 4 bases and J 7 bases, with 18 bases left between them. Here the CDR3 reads CASSPRSWNGEQYF. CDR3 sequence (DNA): TGTGCCAGCAGCCCCAGGTCCTGGAATGGGGAGCAGTACTTC.

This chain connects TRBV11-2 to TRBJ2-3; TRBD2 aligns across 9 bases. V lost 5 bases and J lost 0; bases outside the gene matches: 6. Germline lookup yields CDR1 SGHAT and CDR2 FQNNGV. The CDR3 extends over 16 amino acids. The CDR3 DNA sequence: TGTGCCAGCAGCCGTTGGCTAGCGGGAAGCACAGATACGCAGTATTTT. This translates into CASSRWLAGSTDTQYF. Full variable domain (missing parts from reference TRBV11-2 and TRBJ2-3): EAGVAQSPRYKIIEKRQSVAFWCNPISGHATLYWYQQILGQGPKLLIQFQNNGVVDDSQLPKDRFSAERLKGVDSTLKIQPAKLEDSAVYLCASSRWLAGSTDTQYFGPGTRLTVL.

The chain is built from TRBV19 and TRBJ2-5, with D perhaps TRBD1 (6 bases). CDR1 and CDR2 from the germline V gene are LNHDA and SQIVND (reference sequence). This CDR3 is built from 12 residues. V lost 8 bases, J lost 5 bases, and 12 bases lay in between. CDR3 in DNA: TGTGCCAGTTACGGTAGGGGGGAGACCCAGTACTTC. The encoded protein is CASYGRGETQYF.